This TCR beta chain derives from a study of cytomegalovirus exposure and HLA in healthy donors. PCR involved 60 Vbeta and 13 Jbeta primers. Measured with immunoSEQ multiplex PCR; TCRdb has only the in-frame clones, and not every one. The sample contains about 100,000 clones, approximately 77% of which appear only once. Study observations and caveats: Presence/absence analyses took donor sequencing depth as roughly uniform. Many donors shared some public TCRs, even though most TCR sequences were rare. Specificity for CMV antigens was confirmed in vitro for a few of the CMV-associated chains.

About this clone itself: The antigen remains unidentified.

Nominally healthy donors provided the samples, though records likely missed some immune exposures. CDR1 and CDR2 (germline): SGHRS, YFSETQ. With 0 bases clipped from V and 8 bases from J, the junction kept 6 bases outside the gene matches. This CDR3 region has 15 residues. The source of this sequence is a male donor in good health and CMV-seropositive. Sequencing was carried out using PBMCs. The chain employs TRBV5-1 and TRBJ2-3; 10 bases are a match to TRBD2. The CDR3 DNA sequence: TGCGCCAGCAGCTTGGAGGGAGCGGGGGGGATTACGCAGTATTTT. Its protein product is CASSLEGAGGITQYF.